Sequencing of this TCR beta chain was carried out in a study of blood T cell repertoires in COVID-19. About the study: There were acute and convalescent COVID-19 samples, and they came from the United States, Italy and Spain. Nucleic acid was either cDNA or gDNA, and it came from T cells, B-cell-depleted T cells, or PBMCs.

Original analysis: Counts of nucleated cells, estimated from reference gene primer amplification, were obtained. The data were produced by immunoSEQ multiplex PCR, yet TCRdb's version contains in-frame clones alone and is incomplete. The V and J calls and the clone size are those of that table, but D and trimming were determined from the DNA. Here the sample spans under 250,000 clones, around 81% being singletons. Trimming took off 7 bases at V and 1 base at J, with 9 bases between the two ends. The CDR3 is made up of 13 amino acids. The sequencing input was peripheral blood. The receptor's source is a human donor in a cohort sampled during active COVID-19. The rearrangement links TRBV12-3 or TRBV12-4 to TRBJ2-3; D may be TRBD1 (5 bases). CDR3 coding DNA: TGTGCCAGCACAGGGTCTGGCACAGATACGCAGTATTTT. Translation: CASTGSGTDTQYF.